This is a list of T cell receptor beta chains from one sample in a study of T cell responses to AZD1222 COVID-19 vaccine. Sequencing was performed with immunoSEQ multiplex PCR; in TCRdb, only in-frame clones are kept and a portion is missing. The table has about 150,000 clones, 80% to 95% seen once; the top ten hold 2.3%. This material consisted of peripheral blood, taken on day 0 of AZD1222 vaccination. The receptors here all came from an adult in good health. Each CDR3 is given with its conserved first and last residue. D genes are given only for firm matches. Clone size, where shown, is once, few, many, or a class for clones that have expanded.

abundance: few; j_gene: TRBJ2-5; v_gene: TRBV4-1; d_gene: -; CDR3nt: TGCGCCAGCAGCCAAGGTACAAAAGAGACCCAGTACTTC; CDR3aa: CASSQGTKETQYF
abundance: -; j_gene: TRBJ2-5; v_gene: TRBV11-1; d_gene: -; CDR3nt: TGTGCCAGCAGCTTAAATCCCAGCCAAGAGACCCAGTACTTC; CDR3aa: CASSLNPSQETQYF
abundance: -; j_gene: TRBJ2-7; v_gene: TRBV21-1; d_gene: -; CDR3nt: TGTGCCAGCAGCAAAGGTGGAGGACTAGCGGCCGCCTACGAGCAGTACTTC; CDR3aa: CASSKGGGLAAAYEQYF
abundance: -; j_gene: TRBJ1-2; v_gene: TRBV3-1/TRBV3-2; d_gene: TRBD1; CDR3nt: TGTGCCAGCAGCCAAAAGGGACAGGGAAAAAACTATGGCTACACCTTC; CDR3aa: CASSQKGQGKNYGYTF
abundance: -; j_gene: TRBJ2-3; v_gene: TRBV9; d_gene: -; CDR3nt: TGTGCCAGCAGCGTATTGGCAGATACGCAGTATTTT; CDR3aa: CASSVLADTQYF
abundance: -; j_gene: TRBJ2-1; v_gene: TRBV21-1; d_gene: -; CDR3nt: TGTGCCAGCAGCCCCCAATTAGCGTGGGGGAATGAGCAGTTCTTC; CDR3aa: CASSPQLAWGNEQFF
abundance: -; j_gene: TRBJ2-3; v_gene: TRBV3-1/TRBV3-2; d_gene: -; CDR3nt: TGTGCCAGCAGCCAAACCATCACTACAGGGAGGAGAACAGATACGCAGTATTTT; CDR3aa: CASSQTITTGRRTDTQYF
abundance: -; j_gene: TRBJ2-5; v_gene: TRBV7-2; d_gene: -; CDR3nt: TGTGCCAGCAGCTCATGGACAGTAGGCCAAGAGACCCAGTACTTC; CDR3aa: CASSSWTVGQETQYF
abundance: -; j_gene: TRBJ2-7; v_gene: TRBV20-1; d_gene: -; CDR3nt: TGCAGTGTTAAGGACGGCTACGAGCAGTACTTC; CDR3aa: CSVKDGYEQYF
abundance: -; j_gene: TRBJ1-1; v_gene: TRBV2; d_gene: -; CDR3nt: TGTGCCAGCACGGTTGGCACCTTTAACACTGAAGCTTTCTTT; CDR3aa: CASTVGTFNTEAFF
abundance: -; j_gene: TRBJ1-5; v_gene: TRBV5-6; d_gene: -; CDR3nt: TGTGCCAGCAGCTTGGGTCCAGGAATAAGCAATCAGCCCCAGCATTTT; CDR3aa: CASSLGPGISNQPQHF
abundance: -; j_gene: TRBJ2-1; v_gene: TRBV7-9; d_gene: TRBD2; CDR3nt: TGTGCCAGCAGCACCTCGTTGGGTAGCGGGCCCTCCTACAATGAGCAGTTCTTC; CDR3aa: CASSTSLGSGPSYNEQFF
abundance: -; j_gene: TRBJ2-1; v_gene: TRBV3-1/TRBV3-2; d_gene: TRBD2; CDR3nt: TGTGCCAGCAGCAACCGGGACTACAATTTCTTC; CDR3aa: CASSNRDYNFF
abundance: -; j_gene: TRBJ1-1; v_gene: TRBV13; d_gene: TRBD1; CDR3nt: TGTGCCAGCAGCACCCAGACAGGGGGGGGCACTGAAGCTTTCTTT; CDR3aa: CASSTQTGGGTEAFF
abundance: -; j_gene: TRBJ2-7; v_gene: TRBV27; d_gene: -; CDR3nt: TGTGCCAGCAGTCCCCTCTCCTACGAGCAGTACTTC; CDR3aa: CASSPLSYEQYF
abundance: -; j_gene: TRBJ2-7; v_gene: TRBV29-1; d_gene: TRBD1; CDR3nt: TGCAGCGTTGGAGGACGGACAGGAGCCTACGAGCAGTACTTC; CDR3aa: CSVGGRTGAYEQYF
abundance: few; j_gene: TRBJ1-5; v_gene: TRBV2; d_gene: TRBD1; CDR3nt: TGTGCCAGCCTACAGGGGGGCAATCAGCCCCAGCATTTT; CDR3aa: CASLQGGNQPQHF
abundance: few; j_gene: TRBJ2-5; v_gene: TRBV5-1; d_gene: TRBD1; CDR3nt: TGCGCCAGCAGCTTGAAGGGACAGGGGTACCAAGAGACCCAGTACTTC; CDR3aa: CASSLKGQGYQETQYF
abundance: -; j_gene: TRBJ2-1; v_gene: TRBV24-1; d_gene: TRBD2; CDR3nt: TGTGCCACCAGTGATTGGGGCGGGAGCAATGAGCAGTTCTTC; CDR3aa: CATSDWGGSNEQFF
abundance: -; j_gene: TRBJ2-5; v_gene: TRBV10-3; d_gene: -; CDR3nt: TGTGCCATCAGTGATGTTGGGGAGACCCAGTACTTC; CDR3aa: CAISDVGETQYF
abundance: -; j_gene: TRBJ2-7; v_gene: TRBV15; d_gene: -; CDR3nt: TGTGCCACCAGCAGAGATCCCTTGGGGAACGAGCAGTACTTC; CDR3aa: CATSRDPLGNEQYF
abundance: -; j_gene: TRBJ1-3; v_gene: TRBV18; d_gene: TRBD1; CDR3nt: TGTGCCAGCTCACCGCGATCAGGGGGCGACGGAAACACCATATATTTT; CDR3aa: CASSPRSGGDGNTIYF
abundance: -; j_gene: TRBJ1-5; v_gene: TRBV13; d_gene: TRBD1; CDR3nt: TGTGCCAGCAGCTTAGGCAGGGGGCTGTATCAGCCCCAGCATTTT; CDR3aa: CASSLGRGLYQPQHF
abundance: -; j_gene: TRBJ2-4; v_gene: TRBV6-5; d_gene: TRBD1; CDR3nt: TGTGCCAGCAGTTACTCGACAGGGGGTGAAAACATTCAGTACTTC; CDR3aa: CASSYSTGGENIQYF
abundance: once; j_gene: TRBJ2-4; v_gene: TRBV6-6; d_gene: TRBD1; CDR3nt: TGTGCCAGCAGCCGATACCGCTCCGGGACAGCAAAAAACATTCAGTACTTC; CDR3aa: CASSRYRSGTAKNIQYF
abundance: -; j_gene: TRBJ2-4; v_gene: TRBV6-2/TRBV6-3; d_gene: TRBD2; CDR3nt: TGTGCCAGCAGTTACTCAGAGCGGGGACTGAGAAACATTCAGTACTTC; CDR3aa: CASSYSERGLRNIQYF
abundance: -; j_gene: TRBJ1-5; v_gene: TRBV6-5; d_gene: -; CDR3nt: TGTGCCAGCAGTCCGGGGTTTAAACCCCAGCATTTT; CDR3aa: CASSPGFKPQHF
abundance: -; j_gene: TRBJ2-7; v_gene: TRBV5-5; d_gene: TRBD2; CDR3nt: TGTGCCAGCAGCTCAGGGACTAGAGGCTACGAGCAGTACTTC; CDR3aa: CASSSGTRGYEQYF
abundance: -; j_gene: TRBJ1-5; v_gene: TRBV28; d_gene: TRBD1; CDR3nt: TGTGCCAGCAGCGACAGGGTAGGCAGCAATCAGCCCCAGCATTTT; CDR3aa: CASSDRVGSNQPQHF
abundance: once; j_gene: TRBJ2-3; v_gene: TRBV5-6; d_gene: -; CDR3nt: TGTGCCAGCAGCTCCTGGGGAGTAGGGACAGATACGCAGTATTTT; CDR3aa: CASSSWGVGTDTQYF
abundance: -; j_gene: TRBJ2-2; v_gene: TRBV18; d_gene: -; CDR3nt: TGTGCCAGCTCACCACTTACGGGCCTTAACACCGGGGAGCTGTTTTTT; CDR3aa: CASSPLTGLNTGELFF
abundance: -; j_gene: TRBJ2-1; v_gene: TRBV3-1/TRBV3-2; d_gene: TRBD2; CDR3nt: TGTGCCAGCAGCCTCCTTAGCGGGGGGCCCTACAATGAGCAGTTCTTC; CDR3aa: CASSLLSGGPYNEQFF
abundance: -; j_gene: TRBJ1-2; v_gene: TRBV7-9; d_gene: -; CDR3nt: TGTGCCAGCAGCTTACGACAGGCACCCGGCTACACCTTC; CDR3aa: CASSLRQAPGYTF
abundance: -; j_gene: TRBJ2-7; v_gene: TRBV7-9; d_gene: -; CDR3nt: TGTGCCAGCAGCTTAGTAGTCGGGACTCTCCCCCGGGAGCAGTACTTC; CDR3aa: CASSLVVGTLPREQYF
abundance: -; j_gene: TRBJ1-5; v_gene: TRBV5-6; d_gene: TRBD1; CDR3nt: TGTGCCAGCAGCTTGTGGGACAGGGGGGTTCAGCCCCAGCATTTT; CDR3aa: CASSLWDRGVQPQHF
abundance: -; j_gene: TRBJ2-1; v_gene: TRBV4-1; d_gene: TRBD2; CDR3nt: TGCGCCAGCAGCCAAGCGGTGTCAGCGGGGGGGTCCCTTCAGTTCTTC; CDR3aa: CASSQAVSAGGSLQFF
abundance: -; j_gene: TRBJ1-4; v_gene: TRBV4-1; d_gene: -; CDR3nt: TGCGCCAGCAGCCAAGATGGACGGGGAAATGAAAAACTGTTTTTT; CDR3aa: CASSQDGRGNEKLFF
abundance: -; j_gene: TRBJ2-2; v_gene: TRBV24-1; d_gene: -; CDR3nt: TGTGCCACCAGTGATTTGGGGGGCGCGAACACCGGGGAGCTGTTTTTT; CDR3aa: CATSDLGGANTGELFF
abundance: -; j_gene: TRBJ2-1; v_gene: TRBV5-4; d_gene: -; CDR3nt: TGTGCCAGCAGCCCGCCGGGGAACTCCTACAATGAGCAGTTCTTC; CDR3aa: CASSPPGNSYNEQFF
abundance: few; j_gene: TRBJ1-4; v_gene: TRBV5-1; d_gene: TRBD1; CDR3nt: TGCGCCAGCAGCGTACAGGGGACCTCTAATGAAAAACTGTTTTTT; CDR3aa: CASSVQGTSNEKLFF
abundance: -; j_gene: TRBJ2-3; v_gene: TRBV4-1; d_gene: TRBD2; CDR3nt: TGCGCCAGCAGCCGTATAGCGGGGGTTTCCACAGATACGCAGTATTTT; CDR3aa: CASSRIAGVSTDTQYF
abundance: once; j_gene: TRBJ2-1; v_gene: TRBV6-5; d_gene: -; CDR3nt: TGTGCCAGCGTGACCGTGACCTCCTACAATGAGCAGTTCTTC; CDR3aa: CASVTVTSYNEQFF
abundance: -; j_gene: TRBJ2-7; v_gene: TRBV28; d_gene: -; CDR3nt: TGTGCCAGCAGTTCTCTCACTGTCTCCTACGAGCAGTACTTC; CDR3aa: CASSSLTVSYEQYF
abundance: -; j_gene: TRBJ2-1; v_gene: TRBV6-4; d_gene: TRBD2; CDR3nt: TGTGCCAGCAGTCGCCATAGCGGGGGGGCAGGTGAGCAGTTCTTC; CDR3aa: CASSRHSGGAGEQFF
abundance: -; j_gene: TRBJ2-7; v_gene: TRBV27; d_gene: TRBD1; CDR3nt: TGTGCCAGCAGTTGGACAGGGAGCGTGAGCGAGCAGTACTTC; CDR3aa: CASSWTGSVSEQYF
abundance: -; j_gene: TRBJ2-1; v_gene: TRBV7-6; d_gene: -; CDR3nt: TGTGCCAGCAGCCCTAAGGACGGGGCGGTCTCCTACAATGAGCAGTTCTTC; CDR3aa: CASSPKDGAVSYNEQFF
abundance: -; j_gene: TRBJ2-1; v_gene: TRBV12-3/TRBV12-4; d_gene: -; CDR3nt: TGTGCCAGCAGTTTGGGCGGCCTAAATGAGCAGTTCTTC; CDR3aa: CASSLGGLNEQFF
abundance: -; j_gene: TRBJ2-5; v_gene: TRBV15; d_gene: -; CDR3nt: TGTGCCACCAGCAGAGATATAGAGACCCAGTACTTC; CDR3aa: CATSRDIETQYF
abundance: few; j_gene: TRBJ2-7; v_gene: TRBV28; d_gene: -; CDR3nt: TGTGCCAGCAGTTCCCATGGGGTAAGCTCCTACGAGCAGTACTTC; CDR3aa: CASSSHGVSSYEQYF
abundance: once; j_gene: TRBJ2-2; v_gene: TRBV4-3; d_gene: -; CDR3nt: TGCGCCAGCAGCCAAGAACAGAGCAGGGCCACCGGGGAGCTGTTTTTT; CDR3aa: CASSQEQSRATGELFF
abundance: -; j_gene: TRBJ2-7; v_gene: TRBV28; d_gene: -; CDR3nt: TGTGCCAGCAGTTTAAAGAGGTACGAGCAGTACTTC; CDR3aa: CASSLKRYEQYF
abundance: -; j_gene: TRBJ2-7; v_gene: TRBV4-3; d_gene: TRBD1; CDR3nt: TGCGCCAGCAGCCAAGAGGTTGGGCGAACAGGGGACACCTACGAGCAGTACTTC; CDR3aa: CASSQEVGRTGDTYEQYF
abundance: once; j_gene: TRBJ2-1; v_gene: TRBV12-3/TRBV12-4; d_gene: -; CDR3nt: TGTGCCAGCGGGGTCCGGGATGAGCAGTTCTTC; CDR3aa: CASGVRDEQFF
abundance: -; j_gene: TRBJ2-7; v_gene: TRBV7-3; d_gene: TRBD2; CDR3nt: TGTGCCAGCAGCTTAAGTGGGAGGGGATCCGAGCAGTACTTC; CDR3aa: CASSLSGRGSEQYF
abundance: -; j_gene: TRBJ2-3; v_gene: TRBV5-1; d_gene: -; CDR3nt: TGCGCCAGCAGCACCGACCATGGTGATACGCAGTATTTT; CDR3aa: CASSTDHGDTQYF
abundance: -; j_gene: TRBJ1-5; v_gene: TRBV29-1; d_gene: TRBD1; CDR3nt: TGCAGCGTTGCGGGAGGGGGCGGTCAGCCCCAGCATTTT; CDR3aa: CSVAGGGGQPQHF
abundance: -; j_gene: TRBJ1-1; v_gene: TRBV18; d_gene: -; CDR3nt: TGTGCCAGCTCAAGCGGGACGGAACACACTGAAGCTTTCTTT; CDR3aa: CASSSGTEHTEAFF
abundance: -; j_gene: TRBJ2-7; v_gene: TRBV7-2; d_gene: -; CDR3nt: TGTGCCAGCAGCCCATTATCCCCGAGTAGCTACGAGCAGTACTTC; CDR3aa: CASSPLSPSSYEQYF
abundance: once; j_gene: TRBJ2-7; v_gene: TRBV5-5; d_gene: TRBD1; CDR3nt: TGTGCCAGCAGCTTGGGGACAGGGTCGAGGTCCTACGAGCAGTACTTC; CDR3aa: CASSLGTGSRSYEQYF